The 29 T cell receptor beta chains below were found in one sample sequenced in a study of blood T cell repertoires in COVID-19. Profiling relied on immunoSEQ multiplex PCR, and the TCRdb table lists in-frame clones only, not all of them. The data contain tens of thousands of clones, around four fifths of them seen just once; the ten biggest clones take up around 11%. The sample taken for sequencing was peripheral blood. The receptors here all came from a woman between 65 and 79 years old with active or convalescent COVID-19.

The V gene is TRBV7-8, the J gene TRBJ1-4; D remains unclear. The V gene's germline CDR1 is SGHVS and CDR2 FQNEAQ. Trimming removed 5 bases at V and 4 bases at J, with 11 bases between. The CDR3 contains 14 residues. CDR3 sequence: CASSRSPGNEKLFF. The CDR3 DNA reads TGTGCCAGCAGCCGATCTCCGGGTAATGAAAAACTGTTTTTT.

This clone has just a few counts. For the CDR3, the DNA is TGTGCCAGCAGCTTAGCGGGCACAGCTAACTATGGCTACACCTTC. Amino acid sequence: CASSLAGTANYGYTF. V is TRBV7-2 and J is TRBJ1-2; D ambiguous. V was shortened by 0 bases and J by 0 bases, with 8 bases between the two germline ends. CDR3 size: 15 residues. Germline values: CDR1 SGHTA, CDR2 FQGNSA.

The rearrangement joins TRBV6-5 to TRBJ1-3, with 9 bases fitting TRBD1. Looked up from germline, CDR1 is MNHEY and CDR2 is SVGAGI. This CDR3 region has 15 residues. Trimming removed 5 bases from V and 0 bases from J; junction bases left unmatched: 2. The CDR3 is CASSRQGVSGNTIYF. In DNA, the CDR3 is TGTGCCAGCAGTCGACAGGGGGTCTCTGGAAACACCATATATTTT.

This chain links TRBV27 with TRBJ2-5; 10 bases align to TRBD2. Germline V gives CDR1 MNHEY, CDR2 SMNVEV (reference sequence). The CDR3 consists of 16 residues. V was clipped by 6 bases and J by 5 bases; unmatched bases: 12. CDR3: CASRGLASIDSETQYF. The CDR3 DNA is TGTGCCAGCAGGGGACTAGCGTCAATTGATAGCGAGACCCAGTACTTC.

The rearrangement links TRBV10-3 to TRBJ2-7; TRBD1 matches 9 bases. The trim removed 6 bases at V and 1 base at J, leaving 10 bases unmatched. This CDR3 comprises 16 residues. Germline V gives CDR1 ENHRY, CDR2 SYGVKD. Written as DNA, the CDR3 is TGTGCCATCAGCCATTCAACGGGACAGGGTTCCTACGAGCAGTACTTC. Translation gives CAISHSTGQGSYEQYF.

The rearrangement links TRBV4-3 to TRBJ2-3; no clear D. The V and J ends lost 0 bases and 4 bases respectively, with 8 bases between them. Looked up from germline, CDR1 is LGHNA and CDR2 is YSLEER. The CDR3 runs 14 residues. The chain's CDR3 is CASSQDQSADTQYF. CDR3 DNA sequence: TGCGCCAGCAGCCAAGATCAAAGCGCAGATACGCAGTATTTT.

The V call is TRBV5-4, the J call TRBJ1-2, with a weak D call TRBD1 (5 bases). The CDR3 totals 13 residues. Germline CDR1 SGHNT, CDR2 YYREEE (reference sequence). V shed 7 bases and J shed 8 bases, with 18 bases lying between them. The CDR3 is CASAASRVSGYTF. The CDR3 DNA follows: TGTGCCAGCGCGGCGAGCAGGGTTTCGGGCTACACCTTC.

V usage is TRBV24-1 and J usage is TRBJ2-3, with 12 bases lining up with TRBD1. V was pared by 6 bases and J by 2 bases, with 5 bases of the junction left unmatched. Germline V gene lookup returns CDR1 KGHDR and CDR2 SFDVKD. CDR3 length: 16 residues. The CDR3 DNA sequence: TGTGCCACCAGTACCGGGACAGGGGGCGTCACAGATACGCAGTATTTT. Its protein is CATSTGTGGVTDTQYF.

The chain is built from TRBV10-2 and TRBJ2-7, with D possibly TRBD1 on 5 matching bases. The germline V gene has CDR1 WSHSY and CDR2 SAAADI. The CDR3 loop spans 16 amino acids. V lost 6 bases and J 7 bases, leaving 25 bases between the germline ends. In DNA, the CDR3 is TGCGCCAGCAGACGACAGTACTCTCAACCCTCTACAGAGCAGTACTTC. Its translation is CASRRQYSQPSTEQYF.

This clone was counted a few times. The J gene is TRBJ1-5, the V gene TRBV28; weak D call: TRBD1 (6 bases). The CDR3 has 18 residues. V gave up 2 bases and J gave up 0 bases, with 17 bases separating them. CDR1 is MDHEN and CDR2 is SYDVKM in the germline V gene. The DNA of the CDR3 is TGTGCCAGCAGTTTAGAAGGACAGTCGCTTTATAGCAATCAGCCCCAGCATTTT. Amino acids: CASSLEGQSLYSNQPQHF.

V usage is TRBV18 and J usage is TRBJ2-5; D is unclear. In germline, CDR1 is KGHSH, CDR2 LQKENI. This CDR3 is 11 amino acids long. V dropped 5 bases and J dropped 2 bases, with 3 bases sitting between them. DNA of the CDR3: TGTGCCAGCTCAACTCAAGAGACCCAGTACTTC. This sequence encodes CASSTQETQYF.

This chain uses TRBV5-1 with TRBJ2-1; 8 bases match TRBD2. From germline, CDR1 is SGHRS and CDR2 YFSETQ. The CDR3 loop spans 14 amino acids. V was clipped by 0 bases and J by 9 bases; unmatched bases: 5. CDR3 nucleotides: TGCGCCAGCAGCTTGGAGGCGGGGGGCCTTGAGCAGTTCTTC. Its translation: CASSLEAGGLEQFF. Full variable domain (remainder filled in from reference TRBV5-1 and TRBJ2-1): KAGVTQTPRYLIKTRGQQVTLSCSPISGHRSVSWYQQTPGQGLQFLFEYFSETQRNKGNFPGRFSGRQFSNSRSEMNVSTLELGDSALYLCASSLEAGGLEQFFGPGTRLTVL.

V gene TRBV5-1 combines with J gene TRBJ2-4; the D gene is possibly TRBD2 (6 bases). The germline V and J ends were trimmed by 0 bases and 0 bases, with 19 bases remaining between them. The germline gives CDR1 SGHRS, CDR2 YFSETQ. The CDR3 consists of 19 residues. As DNA, the CDR3 is TGCGCCAGCAGCTTGGATTCGGGGACGGGGGATATAGCCAAAAACATTCAGTACTTC. Translating gives CASSLDSGTGDIAKNIQYF.

This clone was detected only a few times. This chain joins TRBV7-9 and TRBJ1-3; D call uncertain. CDR3 length: 12 residues. The V end was cut by 3 bases, the J end by 2 bases, with 2 bases between. Germline V gene data show CDR1 as SEHNR and CDR2 as FQNEAQ (reference sequence). CDR3 loop: CASSFTGNTIYF. CDR3 DNA: TGTGCCAGCAGCTTTACTGGAAACACCATATATTTT.

The chain uses TRBV28 and TRBJ1-1; D is perhaps TRBD1 (6 bases). Trimming left V 4 bases short and J 6 bases short, with 15 bases between. The CDR3 sequence is 14 residues long. Germline CDR1 MDHEN, CDR2 SYDVKM. CDR3 amino acids: CASSYIGDTAEAFF. The CDR3 region has the DNA TGTGCCAGCAGTTACATAGGGGACACCGCTGAAGCTTTCTTT.

The chain links TRBV28 to TRBJ2-7; D not certain. The CDR3 is 12 amino acids. Germline lookup yields CDR1 MDHEN and CDR2 SYDVKM. Trimming shortened V by 5 bases and J by 6 bases, and 11 bases separated the two germline ends. The CDR3 reads CASSLGASEQYF. CDR3 DNA sequence: TGTGCCAGCAGTCTAGGAGCCTCCGAGCAGTACTTC.

This clone was seen just once. The chain couples TRBV6-2 or TRBV6-3 to TRBJ2-1; TRBD2 is a possible D gene (6 bases). This CDR3 has 17 amino acids. V was trimmed by 5 bases and J by 1 base, leaving 18 bases between them. Germline V gene sequence: CDR1 MNHEY, CDR2 SVGEGT. The DNA of the CDR3 is TGTGCCAGCAGTGACCCGGAGCGGGCCGTTTCCTACAATGAGCAGTTCTTC. Protein: CASSDPERAVSYNEQFF.

V usage is TRBV12-3 or TRBV12-4 and J usage is TRBJ1-2, with 7 bases aligning to TRBD1. The V and J ends lost 7 bases and 9 bases, in that order; junction bases with no gene match: 8. CDR3 length equals 12 residues. DNA of the CDR3: TGTGCCAGCATGGGGACAGTCCGCCGCTACACCTTC. Amino acid sequence: CASMGTVRRYTF.

This chain uses TRBV2 with TRBJ1-5; 7 bases line up with TRBD1. This CDR3 contains 12 residues. The germline CDR1 and CDR2 sequences are SNHLY and FYNNEI. The junction had 2 bases not matched to a gene; V was cut back by 7 bases and J by 5 bases. The CDR3 here is CASKGQDQPQHF. As DNA, the CDR3 is TGTGCCAGCAAAGGACAGGATCAGCCCCAGCATTTT.

The genes are TRBV7-2 and TRBJ2-7; the match to TRBD2 covers 7 bases. The CDR3 length is 17 residues. The trim removed 2 bases at V and 3 bases at J, leaving 13 bases unmatched. The germline gives CDR1 SGHTA, CDR2 FQGNSA. This CDR3 is CASSLFVSVGGVYEQYF. The DNA for the CDR3 is TGTGCCAGCAGCTTATTCGTAAGCGTGGGGGGGGTCTACGAGCAGTACTTC.

The chain combines TRBV27 with TRBJ1-2, with D perhaps TRBD1 (6 bases). Trimming shortened V by 6 bases and J by 4 bases, and 15 bases separated the two germline ends. This CDR3 spans 14 amino acids. The germline gives CDR1 MNHEY, CDR2 SMNVEV (reference sequence). The CDR3 loop reads CASRPTGLGYGYTF. The DNA for the CDR3 is TGTGCCAGCAGGCCTACAGGGCTGGGCTATGGCTACACCTTC.

This clone was seen a single time. In DNA form, the CDR3 reads TGTGCCAGCAGTGGGACAGGGGTCGATACGCAGTATTTT. Translation gives CASSGTGVDTQYF. The rearrangement uses TRBV28 and TRBJ2-3; 10 bases map to TRBD1. With 5 bases clipped from V and 6 bases from J, the junction kept 2 bases outside the gene matches. From germline, CDR1 is MDHEN and CDR2 SYDVKM. This CDR3 contains 13 residues.

The rearrangement uses TRBV25-1 and TRBJ1-2, with 7 bases identical to TRBD1. With 2 bases clipped from V and 8 bases from J, the junction kept 8 bases outside the gene matches. The CDR3 extends over 14 amino acids. Germline V CDR1 and CDR2: MGHDK, SYGVNS. In DNA form, the CDR3 reads TGTGCCAGCAGTGAAATAGGGGGCGCTTACGGCTACACCTTC. Residues: CASSEIGGAYGYTF.

This chain links TRBV19 with TRBJ1-1, with D unresolved. The CDR3 spans 13 residues. Germline CDR1 LNHDA, CDR2 SQIVND (reference sequence). V dropped 7 bases and J dropped 7 bases, with 16 bases sitting between them. The CDR3, as DNA: TGTGCCAGTACCCCAGGTTTAGCGAGTGAAGCTTTCTTT. Translating gives CASTPGLASEAFF.

This chain's CDR3 is CASSQPGTSGSSNNEQFF. The CDR3 coding sequence is TGTGCCAGCAGCCAACCCGGGACTAGCGGTTCATCTAACAATGAGCAGTTCTTC. The chain combines TRBV4-2 with TRBJ2-1; 11 positions agree with TRBD2. Per the germline V gene, CDR1 is LGHNA and CDR2 is YNFKEQ. CDR3 length: 18 amino acids. Unmatched junction bases numbered 11, after V lost 2 bases and J lost 5 bases.

This chain joins TRBV21-1 and TRBJ1-1; no DNA check was done on the table's D call, TRBD1. TRBV21-1 corresponds to a pseudogene. The CDR3 consists of 15 residues. Here the CDR3 reads CASSKRTGRDTEAFF. The CDR3 DNA follows: TGTGCCAGCAGCAAGAGGACAGGGAGGGATACTGAAGCTTTCTTT.

This chain uses TRBV7-8 with TRBJ2-5; possibly TRBD1 for D (6 bases). The germline V gene has CDR1 SGHVS and CDR2 FQNEAQ. Trimming pared 7 bases from V and 4 bases from J, leaving 16 bases between. CDR3 length: 14 amino acids. The CDR3 DNA is TGTGCCAGCACCTGGGGTACAGGGCGAGAGACCCAGTACTTC. Encoded protein: CASTWGTGRETQYF.

The chain links TRBV5-4 to TRBJ2-1, with 9 bases aligning to TRBD1. In germline, CDR1 is SGHNT, CDR2 YYREEE (reference sequence). This CDR3 comprises 15 residues. The V and J ends lost 3 bases and 5 bases, in that order; junction bases with no gene match: 6. The CDR3 is CASSSNRGPDNEQFF. The CDR3 DNA is TGTGCCAGCAGCTCGAACAGGGGGCCTGACAATGAGCAGTTCTTC.

The chain carries TRBV19 and TRBJ2-7; D call uncertain. Germline values: CDR1 LNHDA, CDR2 SQIVND (reference sequence). There are 12 residues in the CDR3. Trimming left V 4 bases short and J 1 base short, with 5 bases between. CDR3 bases: TGTGCCAGTAGTAGTGTATCCTACGAGCAGTACTTC. Protein sequence: CASSSVSYEQYF.